Detailed here is one T cell receptor (beta chain). Antigen unknown. Sequence at one end of the junction differs from germline and may be a read error. The germline V gene encodes CDR1 SGDLS and CDR2 YYNGEE. This CDR3 has 16 amino acids. The sample is drawn from a study of Graves' ophthalmopathy and Graves' hyperthyroidism. Amplified TCR beta CDR3 regions were obtained using RNA transcripts as template. HTBI primers were employed in first-round RT-PCR, then a second-round multiplex PCR followed. One entry per CDR3 protein, called by TCRdb with MiXCR from the multiplex PCR reads. The sample records some 1.1 million distinct CDR3 sequences, about two fifths being singletons. Notes on the study in general: The model's ophthalmopathy progression predictions had about 71% sensitivity and roughly 72% specificity. Clonotypes were expanded in thyroid at above 0.001 frequency, and most also appeared in blood.

This clonotype was obtained from an adult man with Graves' hyperthyroidism. The material sequenced was peripheral blood or thyroid tissue (not recorded which). V gene TRBV9 combines with J gene TRBJ1-1; TRBD1 aligns across 9 bases. The DNA of the CDR3 is TGCGCCAGCAGCCCCGCCGCGGGACAGGGGAACACTGAAGCTTTCTTT. Translation: CASSPAAGQGNTEAFF.